This T cell receptor (beta chain) was sequenced for a study of blood T cell repertoires in COVID-19 (dated by TCRdb to 2019 to 2021). Regarding the study in general: Samples covering the acute and convalescent phases of COVID-19 were provided by collaborators in the United States, Italy and Spain. The prospective study material was composed of cDNA or gDNA derived from T cells, B-cell-depleted T cells, or PBMCs. Subjects who had been exposed to COVID-19, were actively infected with it, or had recovered from it provided the deeply sampled blood TCRbeta repertoires that made up the dataset. The repertoires were released in a freely available public database meant as a resource for research on the immune response to SARS-CoV-2. Samples came from the ongoing ImmuneRACE study (first 160 participants) plus 1,254 subjects from 6 global collaborators. The sample metadata nearly always contained a de-identified subject ID, COVID-19 status, age in years and sex. Where HLA class I and class II types were available, the types were taken from metadata supplied by the sample provider, not from assay-based typing.

Whole blood was collected in K2EDTA tubes by collaborating institutions according to the institutions' own protocols. For TCRbeta analysis, collaborators shipped samples as frozen whole blood, isolated PBMCs, or DNA extracted from either of those sample types. Concerning this clone: Its antigen is unknown. There are no base qualities to consult, and no much larger clone falls within one base.

What the authors observed across the whole study: Clinical and demographic metadata were provided uncurated, with the amount varying by source and participant.

Trimming takes 3 bases from V and 5 bases from J, and the germline ends sit 17 bases apart. Including the terminal cysteine and phenylalanine, the CDR3 comprises 15 residues. Left in the record is the CDR3 DNA by itself, 45 bases read in frame from the first base. CDR1 and CDR2 (SGHRS, YFSETQ) derive from the germline V gene. TCRbeta CDR3 regions were amplified from genomic DNA by means of the immunoSEQ Assay, a bias-controlled multiplex PCR. The authors' pipeline ran thus. The number of nucleated cells in each sample was estimated from the amplification of reference gene primers within the assay. Sequence reads were collapsed and filtered to measure the absolute abundance of every unique TCRbeta CDR3 rearrangement. Productive Simpson clonality was computed per sample as the square root of Simpson's diversity index over productive rearrangements. Not all clones reach the TCRdb copy of this immuneACCESS table, which keeps in-frame sequences only. Checked studies attribute under half of the gap to unresolved V genes and leave the rest unexplained. V and J calls and clone size are given by that table; D and trimming were obtained from the DNA. Recorded for this sample are 200,000 or so clones; roughly four fifths of them occurred a single time. 6% to 8% of the sample comes from the top ten.

Sequenced sample: peripheral blood. The receptor's source is a human donor with acute or convalescent COVID-19. The donor label of this sample is uncertain. This receptor chain uses TRBV5-1 and TRBJ2-5; perhaps TRBD1 is the D gene, with 5 bases matching. The DNA reads as follows: TGCGCCAGCAGCTATAATCCCGACAGTGGGGAGACCCAGTACTTC. This is translated as CASSYNPDSGETQYF.